Included here is one TCR beta chain sequence, with context. The source of the sample is a study of blood T cell repertoires in COVID-19. The CDR3 length is 16 residues. The trim removed 0 bases at V and 1 base at J, leaving 4 bases unmatched. Looked up from germline, CDR1 is SGDLS and CDR2 is YYNGEE. TCRdb's table, derived via immunoSEQ multiplex PCR, lists solely in-frame clones and lacks some. The sample lists tens of thousands of clones; roughly 80% were seen once. The material sequenced was peripheral blood. The rearrangement links TRBV9 to TRBJ2-1, with 7 bases fitting TRBD1. This TCR derives from a man older than 75 with COVID-19, enrolled during active disease. CDR3 residues: CASSVGPQGSYNEQFF. The CDR3 region has the DNA TGTGCCAGCAGCGTAGGGCCACAGGGGTCCTACAATGAGCAGTTCTTC.